This paragraph reports one TCR beta chain. These data originate in a study of T cell responses to AZD1222 COVID-19 vaccine. Profiling relied on immunoSEQ multiplex PCR, and the TCRdb table lists in-frame clones only, not all of them. The sample holds 90,000 to 130,000 clones, less than 95% seen once. Sequences were derived from peripheral blood, sampled on day 0 of AZD1222 vaccination. The TCR comes from an adult in good health.

CDR3 bases: TGTGCCAGCAGCCAGCTCATCCGGGCCTACAAACTCGGCGAGCAGTACTTC. It yields the protein CASSQLIRAYKLGEQYF. V and J are TRBV9 and TRBJ2-7; D is unclear. V was cut by 4 bases and J by 6 bases, with 26 bases left in between. Germline lookup yields CDR1 SGDLS and CDR2 YYNGEE. CDR3 length: 17 residues.